Listed here are 26 T cell receptor beta chains from one sample, sequenced in a study of T-cell reconstitution after alpha-beta-depleted transplantation in children. Preparation of the TCRbeta library involved a method that used unique molecular identifiers. TCRdb passed the PCR reads through MiXCR, listing each CDR3 protein once. The sample includes roughly 24,000 distinct CDR3 sequences, about a tenth of them seen just once. The sequences come from PBMCs from the stem cell graft donor, collected from the stem cell graft. The receptors come from a human donor who donated a stem cell graft to a child with chronic granulomatous disease.

The sample holds many counts of this clonotype. The J gene is TRBJ2-1, the V gene TRBV29-1, with 9 nucleotides matching TRBD2. The germline CDR1 and CDR2 sequences are SQVTM and ANQGSEA. The CDR3 is 12 amino acids. Trimming took 2 bases from V and 10 from J; bases not matched to a gene: 3. The CDR3 spells CSVEPLAGEQFF. CDR3 nucleotides: TGCAGCGTTGAACCCCTAGCGGGGGAGCAGTTCTTC.

This clonotype was recorded at least ten times. The V gene is TRBV7-8, the J gene TRBJ2-1, with a weak D call TRBD1 (6 bases). V lost 5 bases, J lost 8 bases, and 10 bases lay in between. This CDR3 region has 12 residues. The germline V gene encodes CDR1 SGHVS and CDR2 FQNEAQ. The chain's CDR3 is CASSPRGDEQFF. The CDR3 DNA sequence: TGTGCCAGCAGCCCCAGGGGCGATGAGCAGTTCTTC.

This clonotype came up many times. The chain joins TRBV20-1 to TRBJ2-1; 9 bases are a match to TRBD2. The germline V gene encodes CDR1 DFQATT and CDR2 SNEGSKA (reference sequence). J was trimmed by 10 bases and V by 2 bases; bases with no gene match: 15. CDR3 length: 16 residues. CDR3 in amino acids: CSARRLGGGGNTEQFF. CDR3 bases: TGCAGTGCTAGACGACTTGGCGGGGGGGGAAACACGGAGCAGTTCTTC.

This clonotype was recorded at least ten times. The rearrangement joins TRBV7-8 to TRBJ2-1; D is possibly TRBD1 or TRBD2 (6 bases each). Germline loops: CDR1 SGHVS, CDR2 FQNEAQ. There are 16 residues in the CDR3. V was cut by 1 base and J by 2 bases, with 12 bases left in between. The CDR3 DNA sequence: TGTGCCAGCAGCTTAGTGAGGGGGACTCCCTACAATGAGCAGTTCTTC. Translated: CASSLVRGTPYNEQFF.

This clonotype was seen at least ten times. The V gene is TRBV6-2 or TRBV6-3, the J gene TRBJ2-2, with D unclear. With 6 bases removed from V and 3 bases from J, the gap between germline ends came to 20 bases. Germline V gene data show CDR1 as MNHEY and CDR2 as SVGEGT. The CDR3 extends over 17 amino acids. CDR3 in DNA: TGTGCCAGCAGCCAAGGCCTTATCGGACGGGACACCGGGGAGCTGTTTTTT. It is translated as CASSQGLIGRDTGELFF.

There are many counts of this clonotype. The rearrangement joins TRBV28 to TRBJ2-6, with D uncertain. Trimming shortened V by 6 bases and J by 0 bases, and 15 bases separated the two germline ends. There are 17 residues in the CDR3. Germline V gene sequence: CDR1 MDHEN, CDR2 SYDVKM. The CDR3: CASRTRFPGSGANVLTF. The CDR3 DNA follows: TGTGCCAGCAGAACAAGGTTCCCGGGCTCTGGGGCCAACGTCCTGACTTTC.

Many counts were recorded for this clonotype. The J gene is TRBJ2-5, the V gene TRBV5-1; 8 bases align to TRBD2. Germline V gene lookup returns CDR1 SGHRS and CDR2 YFSETQ. This CDR3 contains 14 residues. The V segment lost 2 bases and the J segment 5 bases; nucleotides outside the gene matches: 5. The CDR3 loop is CASSLAGAGETQYF. DNA for the CDR3: TGCGCCAGCAGCTTAGCGGGGGCCGGGGAGACCCAGTACTTC.

Many counts were recorded for this clonotype. The V gene is TRBV12-3 or TRBV12-4, the J gene TRBJ2-5; D possibly corresponds to TRBD1 (6 bases). This CDR3 contains 14 residues. The ends were cut back, 3 bases at V and 6 bases at J, with 14 bases in the middle. In DNA form, the CDR3 reads TGTGCCAGCAGTTTTATCGAGGGGGTAAAGACCCAGTACTTC. This encodes CASSFIEGVKTQYF.

There are many counts of this clonotype. The chain carries TRBV27 and TRBJ1-1, with a weak D call TRBD1 (6 bases). The germline V gene has CDR1 MNHEY and CDR2 SMNVEV (reference sequence). There are 14 residues in the CDR3. Trimming pared 6 bases from V and 7 bases from J, leaving 18 bases between. The CDR3 loop reads CASSNVGFRGEAFF. CDR3 nucleotides: TGTGCCAGCAGCAACGTGGGGTTCAGGGGTGAAGCTTTCTTT.

The chain joins TRBV5-6 to TRBJ2-1, with a weak D call TRBD2 (5 bases). This CDR3 comprises 13 residues. Germline V CDR1 and CDR2: SGHDT, YYEEEE. V lost 8 bases, J lost 4 bases, and 13 bases lay in between. The CDR3: CARGFGVYNEQFF. The CDR3 DNA sequence: TGTGCCAGGGGCTTCGGGGTTTACAATGAGCAGTTCTTC.

This clonotype was recorded many times. V and J are TRBV29-1 and TRBJ1-2, with no clear D. This CDR3 has 12 residues. CDR1 and CDR2 from the germline V gene are SQVTM and ANQGSEA. Trimming removed 7 bases at V and 4 bases at J, with 13 bases between. The CDR3 DNA reads as TGCAGCGGCTCGCTCCCGGCCTATGGCTACACCTTC. Encoded protein: CSGSLPAYGYTF.

The chain uses TRBV7-3 and TRBJ2-5; D may correspond to TRBD1 or TRBD2 (5 bases each). The CDR3 runs 17 residues. Germline V gene data show CDR1 as SGHTA and CDR2 as FQGTGA. V was trimmed by 0 bases and J by 5 bases, leaving 19 bases between them. This CDR3 reads CASSLTGVTGPGETQYF. CDR3 bases: TGTGCCAGCAGCTTAACGGGGGTGACGGGGCCGGGGGAGACCCAGTACTTC.

By its share, this clonotype is medium-sized. J is TRBJ2-1 and V is TRBV5-1; D may be TRBD1 (5 bases). The V gene lost 0 bases and the J gene lost 2 bases, with 12 bases spanning the gap. Germline CDR1 and CDR2: SGHRS and YFSETQ. The CDR3 extends over 16 amino acids. In DNA, the CDR3 is TGCGCCAGCAGCTTGGAAGGATGGGGCACCTACAATGAGCAGTTCTTC. Protein: CASSLEGWGTYNEQFF.

This clonotype has a count of ten or more. This chain connects TRBV7-9 to TRBJ1-2, with D possibly being TRBD1 (6 bases). The CDR3 covers 15 residues. Germline-derived CDR1 and CDR2 are SEHNR and FQNEAQ (reference sequence). The V end lost 5 bases, the J end lost 6 bases, and 19 bases lay between the germline ends. The CDR3 nucleotides are TGTGCCAGCAGCACGCCACAGGGCAATCGGGATGGCTACACCTTC. This encodes CASSTPQGNRDGYTF. Based on the CDR3 plus reference TRBV7-9 and TRBJ1-2, the full variable domain is DTGVSQNPRHKITKRGQNVTFRCDPISEHNRLYWYRQTLGQGPEFLTYFQNEAQLEKSRLLSDRFSAERPKGSFSTLEIQRTEQGDSAMYLCASSTPQGNRDGYTFGSGTRLTVV.

This clonotype was seen repeatedly, ten times or more. The CDR3 protein is CASSLEALYPADTQYF. As DNA, the CDR3 is TGCGCCAGCAGCTTGGAAGCTCTCTACCCGGCAGATACGCAGTATTTT. This chain uses TRBV5-1 with TRBJ2-3; D call uncertain. The V end lost 0 bases, the J end lost 4 bases, and 15 bases lay between the germline ends. Germline V gene sequence: CDR1 SGHRS, CDR2 YFSETQ. This CDR3 has 16 residues.

This clonotype was seen many times. The rearrangement joins TRBV20-1 to TRBJ2-3; 13 positions match TRBD2. Germline CDR1 is DFQATT and CDR2 is SNEGSKA (reference sequence). Germline trimming cut 6 bases from V and 5 bases from J; bases unmatched to any gene: 5. The CDR3 length is 14 residues. CDR3 DNA sequence: TGCAGTGCCCGACTAGCGGGAGGAGGAGATACGCAGTATTTT. It translates to CSARLAGGGDTQYF.

A few counts support this clonotype. The V call is TRBV4-2, the J call TRBJ1-3; possible D gene TRBD1, 5 bases. Germline CDR1 is LGHNA and CDR2 is YNFKEQ. This CDR3 is built from 17 residues. With 2 bases removed from V and 4 bases from J, the gap between germline ends came to 18 bases. CDR3 bases: TGTGCCAGCAGCCAACCTTTAGAGGGGCGTGGAGGAAACACCATATATTTT. It specifies CASSQPLEGRGGNTIYF.

This clonotype was seen ten or more times. The chain is built from TRBV7-2 and TRBJ2-5, with D tentatively TRBD2 (6 bases). Trimming left V 5 bases short and J 0 bases short, with 10 bases between. The CDR3 consists of 14 residues. Germline CDR1 reads SGHTA; CDR2 reads FQGNSA. Here the CDR3 reads CASSPAGYQETQYF. The CDR3 DNA sequence: TGTGCCAGCAGCCCCGCGGGATACCAAGAGACCCAGTACTTC.

This clonotype came up many times. V usage is TRBV3-1 and J usage is TRBJ2-1; perhaps TRBD1 as D (6 bases). The CDR3 covers 13 residues. V lost 4 bases, J lost 5 bases, and 9 bases lay in between. Germline CDR1 and CDR2: LGHDT and YNNKEL (reference sequence). Here the CDR3 DNA reads TGTGCCAGCAGCCCTTGGACAGACAATGAGCAGTTCTTC. This encodes CASSPWTDNEQFF.

This clonotype was counted ten times or more. The gene calls are TRBV11-2 and TRBJ2-4; 7 nucleotides match TRBD1. In germline, CDR1 is SGHAT, CDR2 FQNNGV. J gave up 1 base and V 1 base, and 4 bases lay outside the gene matches. The CDR3 covers 16 residues. CDR3 residues: CASSLVGGTAKNIQYF. CDR3 DNA sequence: TGTGCCAGCAGCTTAGTAGGGGGCACGGCCAAAAACATTCAGTACTTC.

In this sample, this clonotype turned up many times. The rearrangement uses TRBV18 and TRBJ1-4, with TRBD1 as a possible D gene (5 bases). Germline-derived CDR1 and CDR2 are KGHSH and LQKENI. This CDR3 spans 16 amino acids. Trimming removed 1 base from V and 8 bases from J, with 17 bases in between. CDR3 coding DNA: TGTGCCAGCTCACCACGGGATAGGTCTAGGGGCGAAAAACTGTTTTTT. Translation gives CASSPRDRSRGEKLFF.

At least ten counts were recorded for this clonotype. The V gene is TRBV7-2, the J gene TRBJ1-5; maybe TRBD1 (6 bases). Deletions cut 1 base from V and 6 bases from J, with 13 bases between. CDR1 SGHTA and CDR2 FQGNSA come from the germline V gene. The CDR3 length is 15 residues. The CDR3 spells CASSLVSAGAQPQHF. The DNA for the CDR3 is TGTGCCAGCAGCTTAGTCTCGGCAGGGGCTCAGCCCCAGCATTTT.

This clonotype was seen ten or more times. This chain uses TRBV15 with TRBJ2-1; D may be TRBD1 or TRBD2 (5 bases each). The V end lost 2 bases, the J end lost 0 bases, and 14 bases lay between the germline ends. CDR3 length: 17 amino acids. In germline, CDR1 is LNHNV, CDR2 YYDKDF (reference sequence). CDR3 region: CATSRHGTVSSYNEQFF. The CDR3, as DNA: TGTGCCACCAGCAGACACGGGACGGTTAGCTCCTACAATGAGCAGTTCTTC.

This clonotype appeared many times. The V and J genes are TRBV15 and TRBJ2-7; 8 positions agree with TRBD1. Germline CDR1 and CDR2: LNHNV and YYDKDF (reference sequence). V was pared by 5 bases and J by 1 base, with 7 bases of the junction left unmatched. This CDR3 region has 15 residues. The CDR3 coding sequence is TGTGCCACCAGCGCCCTTGGACAGGGTTCCTACGAGCAGTACTTC. Translated: CATSALGQGSYEQYF.

This clonotype was picked up one time. The chain joins TRBV28 to TRBJ1-5; D call uncertain. The CDR3 runs to 15 residues. CDR1 is MDHEN, CDR2 SYDVKM, per germline. V lost 8 bases to trimming and J lost 0 bases, with 14 bases between them. The CDR3 DNA sequence: TGTGCCAGCTGCCCCGGTCTCTTTAGCAATCAGCCCCAGCATTTT. The encoded protein is CASCPGLFSNQPQHF.

This clonotype was detected many times. This rearrangement joins TRBV20-1 to TRBJ1-5; 8 bases align to TRBD1. CDR3 length: 14 residues. Germline CDR1 DFQATT, CDR2 SNEGSKA (reference sequence). The junction had 12 bases not matched to a gene; V was cut back by 6 bases and J by 8 bases. For the CDR3, the DNA is TGCAGTGCCAGGGACAGGAGCCCCATGGAGCCCCAGCATTTT. Amino acids: CSARDRSPMEPQHF.